These 4 T cell receptor beta chains were all obtained from the same sample, sequenced in a study of PD-L1 blockade in urothelial cancer. The data were produced by immunoSEQ multiplex PCR, yet TCRdb's version contains in-frame clones alone and is incomplete. The table has more than 90,000 clones, less than 85% seen once. The time point was: peripheral blood 6 weeks after treatment start. The specimen was PBMCs, collected around atezolizumab (anti-PD-L1) treatment. These receptors were taken from a man in his 70s with urothelial cancer.

The chain recombines TRBV14 with TRBJ2-1, with D perhaps TRBD1 (6 bases). There are 12 residues in the CDR3. CDR1 SGHDN and CDR2 FVKESK come from the germline V gene. V lost 2 bases, J lost 12 bases, and 11 bases lay in between. CDR3 residues: CASSQQTGWQFF. The CDR3 DNA is TGTGCCAGCAGCCAACAGACAGGTTGGCAGTTCTTC.

The V call is TRBV27, the J call TRBJ2-7; TRBD2 is a possible D gene (7 bases). V was pared by 0 bases and J by 7 bases, with 13 bases between. The CDR3 covers 14 residues. CDR1 is MNHEY, CDR2 SMNVEV, per germline (reference sequence). Written as DNA, the CDR3 is TGTGCCAGCAGTTTATCGAAGAGGGGGGGAGAGCAGTACTTC. Protein product: CASSLSKRGGEQYF.

As to this clone: One end of the junction does not line up with germline, which may come from a read error. This sequence joins TRBV6-1 and TRBJ1-1; no reliable D call. CDR3 length equals 14 residues. Germline V gives CDR1 MNHNS, CDR2 SASEGT. The CDR3 region is CASREGVPVTEAFF. The DNA of the CDR3 is TGTGCCAGCAGGGAAGGCGTACCGGTCACTGAAGCTTTCTTT.

The J gene is TRBJ1-1, the V gene TRBV4-3; D not resolved. The CDR3 has 14 amino acids. Germline-derived CDR1 and CDR2 are LGHNA and YSLEER. Trimming took 0 bases from V and 5 from J, leaving 10 bases between them. The CDR3 region has the DNA TGCGCCAGCAGCCAAGATACGGGTCCGACTGAAGCTTTCTTT. Translating it yields CASSQDTGPTEAFF.